This T cell receptor beta chain was found in a study of vaccination and CD4 T cells after COVID-19. Study summary: Post-COVID samples had a sampling time that fell a median around 100 days after diagnosis (range 35 to 161). Findings and limits, study-wide: No early post-infection timepoints were studied, and convalescent patients studied were relatively few.

Treatment denoted: approximately 11-day PBMC culture with coronavirus spike peptide pools or control peptides (ViraFEST assay). The unexposed donor provided CD4+ T cells, which were taken before the COVID-19 pandemic (2011-2018). ViraFEST used peptide pools to expand antigen-specific T cells, then sequenced TCRs. With the Oncomine TCR Beta short-read assay, DNA from cultured CD4+ T cells was sequenced. From cultured CD4+ T cells, genomic DNA was extracted. MiXCR, applied by TCRdb to the PCR reads, yields one record per CDR3 protein. This sample yields about 9,600 distinct CDR3 sequences, of which approximately 29% are seen a single time; approximately 13% belongs to the top ten. The CDR3 loop spans 15 amino acids. Trimming removed 0 bases from V and 4 bases from J, with 12 bases in between. In germline, CDR1 is MNHNS, CDR2 SASEGT. As to this clonotype: Its cognate antigen is unknown.

What was sequenced was CD4+ T cells from blood, cultured in vitro. The gene calls are TRBV6-1 and TRBJ1-2; D might be TRBD1 (5 bases). The TCR originated in a human donor in good health. Here the CDR3 DNA reads TGTGCCAGCAGTGAAGCGGCCGGGGGGACCTATGGCTACACCTTC. This translates into CASSEAAGGTYGYTF.